This T cell receptor beta chain was sequenced for a study of shared clonotypes between healthy human individuals. As handled by the study authors: For the immunoSEQ data, sequences were junction-only without quality scores, so filtering differed. Sequencing was performed with immunoSEQ multiplex PCR; in TCRdb, only in-frame clones are kept and a portion is missing. V, J and clone size derive from that table, while D and trimming were established from the DNA sequence. Of a few million clones in the sample, over 85% were seen once. The CDR3 covers 18 residues. Germline CDR1 is MNHEY and CDR2 is SMNVEV (reference sequence). V trimming: 5 bases; J trimming: 0 bases; junction bases outside the gene matches: 10. The donor population consisted of healthy HIV-negative adults with no recent acute infections or vaccinations.

This chain uses TRBV27 with TRBJ2-4, with 10 bases aligning to TRBD2. The TCR sequence derives from a man between 18 and 35 years old in good health. The material sequenced was naive CD4+ T cells sorted from blood. Documented subset: CD45RA+ positively selected. As DNA, the CDR3 is TGTGCCAGCAGTCCGCGGACTAGCGGTTATCTAGCCAAAAACATTCAGTACTTC. This encodes CASSPRTSGYLAKNIQYF.